This T cell receptor beta chain stems from a study of control samples from healthy donors and cancer patients. Sequencing used immunoSEQ multiplex PCR; TCRdb keeps in-frame clones, though not all of them. The table has around 90,000 clones, more than 75% seen once. V was pared by 4 bases and J by 4 bases, with 12 bases of the junction left unmatched. CDR3 length: 16 amino acids. Sequenced material: blood. The sequence was obtained from a young man in good health. This chain connects TRBV5-3 to TRBJ2-5; 8 bases are shared with TRBD2. TRBV5-3 belongs to the ORF category, with a function that is uncertain. The CDR3 region is CARSLGERGKGETQYF. In DNA, the CDR3 is TGTGCCAGAAGCCTGGGGGAGCGGGGGAAAGGAGAGACCCAGTACTTC.